One and the same sample provided the 10 T cell receptor beta chains below, sequenced in a study of tumour-infiltrating T cells in Burkitt lymphoma. Data came from immunoSEQ multiplex PCR; TCRdb stores just in-frame clones and leaves some out. Seen here are approximately 5,400 clones, more than 8% observed once, and the top ten hold approximately 2%. The sample was tumor tissue. Receptor source: a human donor with diffuse large B-cell lymphoma.

The V and J genes are TRBV19 and TRBJ1-1, with 7 nucleotides matching TRBD1. V dropped 1 base and J dropped 3; count of bases not matched to a gene: 5. This CDR3 region has 15 residues. Germline V gene sequence: CDR1 LNHDA, CDR2 SQIVND (reference sequence). The DNA for the CDR3 is TGTGCCAGTAGTATAGGAGGGACAGTAGACACTGAAGCTTTCTTT. Its protein product is CASSIGGTVDTEAFF.

This clone was observed a few times. The V and J genes are TRBV5-4 and TRBJ2-7; no firm D call. Trimming left V 3 bases short and J 0 bases short, with 10 bases between. This CDR3 has 14 amino acids. Germline V gives CDR1 SGHNT, CDR2 YYREEE (reference sequence). CDR3 DNA sequence: TGTGCCAGCAGCTCTATCGACGTCTCCTACGAGCAGTACTTC. It is translated as CASSSIDVSYEQYF.

The chain links TRBV28 to TRBJ1-5; the D gene is possibly TRBD1 (5 bases). Germline V gene sequence: CDR1 MDHEN, CDR2 SYDVKM. The CDR3 is made up of 13 amino acids. The ends were cut back, 8 bases at V and 6 bases at J, with 14 bases in the middle. CDR3 in amino acids: CASGRDAAQPQHF. The CDR3 DNA sequence: TGTGCCAGCGGCAGGGATGCTGCTCAGCCCCAGCATTTT.

This clone has a handful of counts. This chain connects TRBV5-8 to TRBJ2-7; perhaps TRBD1 as D (6 bases). The CDR3 runs to 18 residues. The ends were cut back, 3 bases at V and 4 bases at J, with 26 bases in the middle. Germline-derived CDR1 and CDR2 are SGHTS and YDEGEE. CDR3 DNA sequence: TGTGCCAGCAGCTCCAGGAAAGACGGGACAAGAATTTCGTACGAGCAGTACTTC. Protein: CASSSRKDGTRISYEQYF.

V and J are TRBV19 and TRBJ1-4, with TRBD1 identical over 8 bases. The CDR3 totals 14 residues. Germline trimming cut 8 bases from V and 7 bases from J; bases unmatched to any gene: 9. The V gene's germline CDR1 is LNHDA and CDR2 SQIVND (reference sequence). In nucleotides, the CDR3 is TGTGCCAGTGGTTGGACAGGGTCGACTGAAAAACTGTTTTTT. Protein product: CASGWTGSTEKLFF.

V usage is TRBV5-1 and J usage is TRBJ1-2; D uncertain. This CDR3 spans 14 amino acids. Between the trimmed V and J ends, which lost 4 bases and 8 bases, there was a span of 18 bases. Per germline, CDR1 SGHRS and CDR2 YFSETQ. The CDR3, as DNA: TGCGCCAGCAGCCTCCGGACCTTTCGTAAGGGCTACACCTTC. Its translation: CASSLRTFRKGYTF.

This clone was seen a few times. The chain is built from TRBV9 and TRBJ1-2; D is unclear. The CDR3 sequence is 15 residues long. V was pared by 0 bases and J by 4 bases, with 13 bases between. Germline lookup yields CDR1 SGDLS and CDR2 YYNGEE. The CDR3 sequence is CASSVGVSRGYGYTF. DNA for the CDR3: TGTGCCAGCAGCGTAGGTGTCTCGCGCGGCTATGGCTACACCTTC.

This clone turned up a few times. The gene calls are TRBV9 and TRBJ2-7; D remains unclear. The germline CDR1 and CDR2 sequences are SGDLS and YYNGEE. The CDR3 sequence is 15 residues long. V was pared by 3 bases and J by 1 base, with 14 bases between. CDR3 amino acids: CASSASRTPSYEQYF. The DNA of the CDR3 is TGTGCCAGCAGCGCGAGCCGTACACCGTCCTACGAGCAGTACTTC.

V is TRBV7-9 and J is TRBJ2-7; no clear D. V was cut by 5 bases and J by 3 bases, with 14 bases left in between. The germline CDR1 and CDR2 sequences are SEHNR and FQNEAQ (reference sequence). This CDR3 spans 14 amino acids. The CDR3 here is CASSAPSRDYEQYF. DNA for the CDR3: TGTGCCAGCAGCGCACCCTCCAGAGACTACGAGCAGTACTTC. The whole variable domain, filled in from reference TRBV7-9 and TRBJ2-7, reads DTGVSQNPRHKITKRGQNVTFRCDPISEHNRLYWYRQTLGQGPEFLTYFQNEAQLEKSRLLSDRFSAERPKGSFSTLEIQRTEQGDSAMYLCASSAPSRDYEQYFGPGTRLTVT.

This rearrangement joins TRBV6-5 to TRBJ1-1; 10 positions agree with TRBD1. The junction had 7 bases not matched to a gene; V was cut back by 7 bases and J by 5 bases. The CDR3 runs 14 residues. Germline CDR1 and CDR2: MNHEY and SVGAGI. The CDR3 sequence: CASNPGQGRTEAFF. The CDR3 DNA is TGTGCCAGCAACCCGGGACAGGGGCGTACTGAAGCTTTCTTT.